This passage covers 30 T cell receptor beta chains from one sample sequenced in a study of T cells in localized non-small cell lung cancer. Produced via immunoSEQ multiplex PCR; TCRdb's table is partial and in-frame only. The sample has about 2,600 clones, 25% seen once. Sequencing was performed on normal lung tissue next to the tumor, taken before any cancer treatment. Receptor source: a man aged 35 to 70 with stage II lung adenocarcinoma.

The chain combines TRBV6-8 with TRBJ1-6; D gene uncertain. V was shortened by 0 bases and J by 10 bases, with 7 bases between the two germline ends. This CDR3 comprises 13 residues. From germline, CDR1 is MNHGY and CDR2 SAAAGT. CDR3 DNA: TGTGCCAGCAGTTACTCAGAAGACTCACCCCTCCACTTT. Its protein is CASSYSEDSPLHF.

The chain uses TRBV6-8 and TRBJ1-3; D remains unclear. The germline V and J ends were trimmed by 5 bases and 4 bases, with 18 bases remaining between them. The CDR3 runs 16 residues. Per germline, CDR1 MNHGY and CDR2 SAAAGT. CDR3 protein: CASSREGGSRGNTIYF. CDR3 nucleotides: TGTGCCAGCAGTCGAGAGGGAGGGTCGCGCGGAAACACCATATATTTT.

This clone was counted a few times. This chain connects TRBV27 to TRBJ1-1; perhaps TRBD1 as D (5 bases). The CDR3 covers 14 residues. Germline V gene sequence: CDR1 MNHEY, CDR2 SMNVEV (reference sequence). V lost 1 base and J 7 bases, leaving 13 bases between the germline ends. The CDR3 here is CASSLWAGRGEAFF. The DNA of the CDR3 is TGTGCCAGCAGTTTATGGGCGGGGCGTGGTGAAGCTTTCTTT.

The chain couples TRBV6-8 to TRBJ1-1; D not certain. The CDR3 is 12 amino acids. The V end was cut by 5 bases, the J end by 7 bases, with 11 bases between. CDR1 and CDR2 from the germline V gene are MNHGY and SAAAGT. CDR3: CASSARPDEAFF. The CDR3 coding sequence is TGTGCCAGCAGTGCTAGACCCGATGAAGCTTTCTTT.

This chain joins TRBV28 and TRBJ2-3; tentatively, D is TRBD1 (6 bases). CDR3 length equals 14 residues. V lost 7 bases and J lost 2, with 13 bases in between. The germline V gene encodes CDR1 MDHEN and CDR2 SYDVKM. The CDR3, as DNA: TGTGCCAGCAAACCACAGGGTACCACAGATACGCAGTATTTT. Its protein product is CASKPQGTTDTQYF.

This clone has a handful of counts. The CDR3 region has the DNA TGTGCCAGTAGTTTGGGACGAGGGGCCAACGTCCTGACTTTC. This gives the protein CASSLGRGANVLTF. The chain is built from TRBV19 and TRBJ2-6; D is possibly TRBD1 or TRBD2 (5 bases each). The ends were cut back, 5 bases at V and 4 bases at J, with 9 bases in the middle. The CDR3 runs 14 residues. Germline lookup yields CDR1 LNHDA and CDR2 SQIVND (reference sequence).

This clone was counted a few times. The chain employs TRBV14 and TRBJ2-1; D is unclear. Germline V gene data show CDR1 as SGHDN and CDR2 as FVKESK. V was clipped by 4 bases and J by 10 bases, with 8 bases between them. The CDR3 has 11 amino acids. Here the CDR3 DNA reads TGTGCCAGCAGCCGCTTGTACGAGCAGTTCTTC. Translation: CASSRLYEQFF.

This clone is medium-sized by share. The genes are TRBV11-3 and TRBJ2-2; the D gene is possibly TRBD1 (5 bases). From germline, CDR1 is SGHNT and CDR2 YENEEA. The CDR3 extends over 14 amino acids. V was pared by 3 bases and J by 7 bases, with 12 bases between. The CDR3 DNA reads as TGTGCCAGCAGCTTGGTCAGGGCGCACGGGGAGCTGTTTTTT. It encodes CASSLVRAHGELFF. The full variable domain, with the rest looked up from reference TRBV11-3 and TRBJ2-2, is EAGVVQSPRYKIIEKKQPVAFWCNPISGHNTLYWYLQNLGQGPELLIRYENEEAVDDSQLPKDRFSAERLKGVDSTLKIQPAELGDSAVYLCASSLVRAHGELFFGEGSRLTVL.

The chain couples TRBV14 to TRBJ2-7; no reliable D call. The V gene's germline CDR1 is SGHDN and CDR2 FVKESK. Trimming took 5 bases from V and 4 from J, leaving 6 bases between them. The CDR3 is made up of 11 amino acids. The CDR3 loop reads CASSSRYEQYF. DNA for the CDR3: TGTGCCAGCAGCTCAAGGTACGAGCAGTACTTC.

In this sample, this clone turned up a few times. The chain uses TRBV16 and TRBJ1-1; D remains unclear. Germline CDR1 and CDR2: KGHSY and FQNENV. Trimming pared 4 bases from V and 2 bases from J, leaving 11 bases between. The CDR3 spans 14 residues. CDR3 sequence reads: CASSLVLGNTEAFF. CDR3 in DNA: TGTGCCAGCAGCCTCGTCCTGGGAAACACTGAAGCTTTCTTT.

The rearrangement links TRBV19 to TRBJ1-5; the D is unclear. V was pared by 7 bases and J by 6 bases, with 13 bases between. The CDR3 has 13 amino acids. Per the germline V gene, CDR1 is LNHDA and CDR2 is SQIVND (reference sequence). CDR3: CASNEGLGQPQHF. The CDR3 DNA sequence: TGTGCCAGTAATGAGGGTTTGGGTCAGCCCCAGCATTTT.

The chain uses TRBV11-1 and TRBJ2-7; D not certain. This CDR3 is built from 16 residues. With 3 bases removed from V and 3 bases from J, the gap between germline ends came to 18 bases. Germline V gene data show CDR1 as SGHAT and CDR2 as FQDESV (reference sequence). In DNA form, the CDR3 reads TGTGCCAGCAGCTTGGGCTACCCAGTTATAGACTACGAGCAGTACTTC. The encoded protein is CASSLGYPVIDYEQYF.

This clone was observed a few times. The rearrangement links TRBV11-3 to TRBJ2-1, with D possibly being TRBD1 (5 bases). Per germline, CDR1 SGHNT and CDR2 YENEEA. Trimming left V 5 bases short and J 0 bases short, with 14 bases between. This CDR3 contains 16 residues. CDR3 nucleotides: TGTGCCAGCAGCGGCTCTAGGGGAAGCTCCTACAATGAGCAGTTCTTC. Translating gives CASSGSRGSSYNEQFF.

This clone was detected a few times. Written as DNA, the CDR3 is TGTGCCAGCAGTCGCCAGGGACAGGGGTCCTACAATGAGCAGTTCTTC. It codes for CASSRQGQGSYNEQFF. The chain is built from TRBV11-3 and TRBJ2-1; 10 bases are shared with TRBD1. The ends lost 6 bases at V and 1 base at J; junction bases unmatched: 6. CDR1 is SGHNT and CDR2 is YENEEA in the germline V gene. The CDR3 is made up of 16 amino acids.

This clone turned up a few times. The gene calls are TRBV28 and TRBJ1-6; TRBD1 might be the D (5 bases). Germline V gene sequence: CDR1 MDHEN, CDR2 SYDVKM. The CDR3 sequence is 15 residues long. V lost 3 bases, J lost 8 bases, and 14 bases lay in between. The CDR3 sequence: CASSFPRSGYSPLHF. Written as DNA, the CDR3 is TGTGCCAGCAGTTTCCCACGCTCAGGGTATTCACCCCTCCACTTT.

In its sample, this clone ranks as medium-sized. This rearrangement joins TRBV9 to TRBJ1-2; 7 nucleotides match TRBD1. After removal of 4 bases from V and 1 base from J, the junction contained 13 bases not matched to a gene. CDR3 size: 17 residues. From germline, CDR1 is SGDLS and CDR2 YYNGEE. The CDR3 spells CASSSNLRQGDNYGYTF. CDR3 nucleotides: TGTGCCAGCAGCTCCAACCTACGACAGGGAGATAACTATGGCTACACCTTC.

V gene TRBV6-8 combines with J gene TRBJ1-2, with 7 positions matching TRBD1. The V gene end was trimmed by 5 bases and the J gene end by 2 bases; junction bases not matched to a gene: 5. The CDR3 extends over 14 amino acids. Germline assignment: CDR1 MNHGY and CDR2 SAAAGT. The CDR3: CASSPQTGNYGYTF. The CDR3 DNA reads TGTGCCAGCAGTCCGCAGACAGGGAACTATGGCTACACCTTC.

The rearrangement uses TRBV6-8 and TRBJ2-7, with D uncertain. The CDR3 has 14 residues. Germline V gene data show CDR1 as MNHGY and CDR2 as SAAAGT. Trimming removed 5 bases at V and 2 bases at J, with 13 bases between. The CDR3 region is CASSLRVAAYEQYF. CDR3 nucleotides: TGTGCCAGCAGTCTTCGAGTGGCGGCCTACGAGCAGTACTTC.

The chain employs TRBV7-6 and TRBJ2-2; a weak D match, TRBD2 (6 bases). V was trimmed by 3 bases and J by 0 bases, leaving 14 bases between them. The CDR3 contains 17 residues. Germline V CDR1 and CDR2: SGHVS, FNYEAQ. CDR3 loop: CASSLRRLGPNTGELFF. CDR3 DNA sequence: TGTGCCAGCAGCTTGCGACGACTAGGTCCGAACACCGGGGAGCTGTTTTTT. Full variable domain (rest looked up from reference TRBV7-6 and TRBJ2-2): GAGVSQSPRYKVTKRGQDVALRCDPISGHVSLYWYRQALGQGPEFLTYFNYEAQQDKSGLPNDRFSAERPEGSISTLTIQRTEQRDSAMYRCASSLRRLGPNTGELFFGEGSRLTVL.

J is TRBJ1-4 and V is TRBV9; the D is unclear. The CDR3 spans 15 residues. V was clipped by 3 bases and J by 0 bases, with 9 bases between them. Germline CDR1 is SGDLS and CDR2 is YYNGEE. CDR3 loop: CASSATPSTNEKLFF. The CDR3, as DNA: TGTGCCAGCAGCGCGACGCCTTCAACTAATGAAAAACTGTTTTTT.

CDR3 in DNA: TGTGCCAGCAGAAAGGGGGGCCAACAAATCTATGGCTACACCTTC. Translation: CASRKGGQQIYGYTF. V and J are TRBV6-8 and TRBJ1-2; a possible D gene is TRBD1 (6 bases). Germline loops: CDR1 MNHGY, CDR2 SAAAGT. This CDR3 is built from 15 residues. Trimming took off 6 bases at V and 4 bases at J, with 18 bases between the two ends.

This sequence joins TRBV2 and TRBJ2-3; 13 nucleotides match TRBD2. The trim removed 5 bases at V and 6 bases at J, leaving 5 bases unmatched. The germline V gene has CDR1 SNHLY and CDR2 FYNNEI. This CDR3 has 15 residues. The CDR3 reads CASSSGLAGPDTQYF. CDR3 DNA sequence: TGTGCCAGCAGTTCGGGACTAGCGGGACCGGATACGCAGTATTTT.

The rearrangement uses TRBV19 and TRBJ2-5, with 10 nucleotides matching TRBD2. Germline CDR1 and CDR2: LNHDA and SQIVND (reference sequence). The V gene end was trimmed by 1 base and the J gene end by 5 bases; junction bases not matched to a gene: 7. The CDR3 totals 16 residues. The CDR3 here is CASSIVSSGGMETQYF. The CDR3 coding sequence is TGTGCCAGTAGTATAGTATCTAGCGGGGGTATGGAGACCCAGTACTTC.

The table lists this clone with a few counts. This chain connects TRBV9 to TRBJ1-4; 8 bases map to TRBD1. This CDR3 spans 15 amino acids. Trimming removed 5 bases from V and 4 bases from J; junction bases left unmatched: 7. CDR1 is SGDLS and CDR2 is YYNGEE in the germline V gene. In DNA, the CDR3 is TGTGCCAGCAGTTCCGACAGGGGATATAATGAAAAACTGTTTTTT. It encodes CASSSDRGYNEKLFF.

Only one count was recorded for this clone. This chain joins TRBV5-1 and TRBJ2-3; no clear D. The CDR3 runs 15 residues. Germline V gene lookup returns CDR1 SGHRS and CDR2 YFSETQ. The V and J ends lost 3 bases and 0 bases respectively, with 11 bases between them. This CDR3 reads CASSYDASSTDTQYF. The CDR3 bases are TGCGCCAGCAGCTACGACGCCAGTAGCACAGATACGCAGTATTTT.

This clone is medium-sized. This chain connects TRBV11-3 to TRBJ2-1, with 7 positions matching TRBD1. CDR1 is SGHNT, CDR2 YENEEA, per germline. This CDR3 is built from 15 residues. J gave up 0 bases and V 4 bases, and 3 bases lay outside the gene matches. In DNA, the CDR3 is TGTGCCAGCAGCTCGACAGGGACCTCCTACAATGAGCAGTTCTTC. The encoded protein is CASSSTGTSYNEQFF. The variable domain in full, with the rest retrieved from reference TRBV11-3 and TRBJ2-1, is EAGVVQSPRYKIIEKKQPVAFWCNPISGHNTLYWYLQNLGQGPELLIRYENEEAVDDSQLPKDRFSAERLKGVDSTLKIQPAELGDSAVYLCASSSTGTSYNEQFFGPGTRLTVL.

This clone is labeled medium-sized. The rearrangement links TRBV9 to TRBJ1-3; D not certain. Germline V gene lookup returns CDR1 SGDLS and CDR2 YYNGEE. The CDR3 spans 17 residues. The V and J ends lost 4 bases and 0 bases respectively, with 17 bases between them. The CDR3 nucleotides are TGTGCCAGCAGCTCCACCCCCGGGTCTAGCTCTGGAAACACCATATATTTT. Its translation: CASSSTPGSSSGNTIYF.

This clone is a singleton in its sample. The chain recombines TRBV19 with TRBJ1-1; a possible D gene is TRBD1 (5 bases). The CDR3 covers 14 residues. Germline-derived CDR1 and CDR2 are LNHDA and SQIVND (reference sequence). V shed 5 bases and J shed 5 bases, with 15 bases lying between them. The CDR3 sequence: CASSSTGIMTEAFF. The CDR3 DNA reads TGTGCCAGTAGTTCCACAGGCATAATGACTGAAGCTTTCTTT.

This clone was counted only a few times. The V and J genes are TRBV11-3 and TRBJ1-3; 8 bases are shared with TRBD1. The germline gives CDR1 SGHNT, CDR2 YENEEA. V was clipped by 5 bases and J by 9 bases; unmatched bases: 9. The CDR3 is 14 residues long. This CDR3 reads CASSRDRTSSTIYF. The CDR3 coding sequence is TGTGCCAGCAGCCGGGACAGGACAAGTAGCACCATATATTTT. Looking up the rest from reference TRBV11-3 and TRBJ1-3 gives the full variable domain: EAGVVQSPRYKIIEKKQPVAFWCNPISGHNTLYWYLQNLGQGPELLIRYENEEAVDDSQLPKDRFSAERLKGVDSTLKIQPAELGDSAVYLCASSRDRTSSTIYFGEGSWLTVV.

This clone is labeled large. The chain recombines TRBV6-8 with TRBJ1-2; D uncertain. Deletions cut 5 bases from V and 4 bases from J, with 14 bases between. Germline CDR1 and CDR2: MNHGY and SAAAGT. The CDR3 consists of 14 residues. The CDR3 nucleotides are TGTGCCAGCAGTCCTAGGAACGAGGGCTATGGCTACACCTTC. Translated, it gives CASSPRNEGYGYTF.